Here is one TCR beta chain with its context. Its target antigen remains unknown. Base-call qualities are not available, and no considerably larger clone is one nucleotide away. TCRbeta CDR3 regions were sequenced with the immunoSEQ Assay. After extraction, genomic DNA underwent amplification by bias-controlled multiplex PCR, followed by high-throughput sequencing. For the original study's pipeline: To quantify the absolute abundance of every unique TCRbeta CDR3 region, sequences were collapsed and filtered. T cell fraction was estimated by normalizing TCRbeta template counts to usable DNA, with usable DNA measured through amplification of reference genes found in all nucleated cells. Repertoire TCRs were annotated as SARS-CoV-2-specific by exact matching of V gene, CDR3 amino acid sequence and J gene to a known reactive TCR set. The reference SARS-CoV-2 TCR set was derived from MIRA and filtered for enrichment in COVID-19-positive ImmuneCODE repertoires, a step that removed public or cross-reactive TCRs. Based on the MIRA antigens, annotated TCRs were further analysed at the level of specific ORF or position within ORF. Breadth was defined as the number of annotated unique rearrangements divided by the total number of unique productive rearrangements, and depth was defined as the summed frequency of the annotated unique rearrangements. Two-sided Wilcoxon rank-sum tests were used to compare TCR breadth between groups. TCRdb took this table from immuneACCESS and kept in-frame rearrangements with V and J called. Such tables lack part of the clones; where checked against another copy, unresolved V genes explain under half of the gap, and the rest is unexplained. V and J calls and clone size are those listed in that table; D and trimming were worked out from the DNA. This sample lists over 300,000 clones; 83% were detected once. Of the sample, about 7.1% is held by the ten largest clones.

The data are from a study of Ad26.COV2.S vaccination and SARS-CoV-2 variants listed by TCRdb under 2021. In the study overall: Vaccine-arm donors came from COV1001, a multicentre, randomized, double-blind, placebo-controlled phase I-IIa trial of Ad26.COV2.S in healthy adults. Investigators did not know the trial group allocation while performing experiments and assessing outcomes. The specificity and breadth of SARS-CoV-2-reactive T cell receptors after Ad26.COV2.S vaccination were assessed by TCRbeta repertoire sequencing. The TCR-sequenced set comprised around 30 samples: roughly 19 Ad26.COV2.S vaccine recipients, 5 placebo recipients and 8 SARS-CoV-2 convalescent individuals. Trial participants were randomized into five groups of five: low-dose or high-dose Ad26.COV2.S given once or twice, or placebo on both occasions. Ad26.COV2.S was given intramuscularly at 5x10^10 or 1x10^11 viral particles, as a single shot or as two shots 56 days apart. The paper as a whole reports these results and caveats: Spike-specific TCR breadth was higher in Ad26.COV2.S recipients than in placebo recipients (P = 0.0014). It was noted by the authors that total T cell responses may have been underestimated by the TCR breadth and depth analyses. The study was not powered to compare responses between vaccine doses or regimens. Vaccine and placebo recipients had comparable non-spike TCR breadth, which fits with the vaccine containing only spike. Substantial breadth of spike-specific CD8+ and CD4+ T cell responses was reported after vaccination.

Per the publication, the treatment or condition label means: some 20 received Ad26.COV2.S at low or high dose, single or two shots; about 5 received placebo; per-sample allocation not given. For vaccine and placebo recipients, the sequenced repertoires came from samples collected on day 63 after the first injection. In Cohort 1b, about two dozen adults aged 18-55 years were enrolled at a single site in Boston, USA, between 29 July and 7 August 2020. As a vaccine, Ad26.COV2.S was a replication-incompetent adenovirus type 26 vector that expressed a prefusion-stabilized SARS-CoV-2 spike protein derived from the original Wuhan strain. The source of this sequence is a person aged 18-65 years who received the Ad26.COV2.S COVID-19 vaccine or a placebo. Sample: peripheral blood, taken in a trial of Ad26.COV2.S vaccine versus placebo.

The nucleotide sequence is TGTGCCAGCAGCCAAGGGGGACTAGCGCACAACCAAGAGACCCAGTACTTC. It translates as CASSQGGLAHNQETQYF. The chain links TRBV3-1 (or the pseudogene TRBV3-2) with TRBJ2-5; TRBD2 lines up with 10 middle nucleotides. Via the germline V gene (reference sequence), CDR1 is LGHDT and CDR2 YNNKEL. From the cysteine up to the phenylalanine, the CDR3 has a length of 17 residues. Only the CDR3 region is kept as DNA, spanning 51 bases read in frame from base 1. Here V drops 1 base and J drops 0 bases, and the junction holds 5 bases not matched to any gene.